Following are 29 T cell receptor beta chains from one sample sequenced in a study of T-cell reconstitution after alpha-beta-depleted transplantation in children. Library preparation (for TCRbeta) was performed with unique molecular identifiers. TCRdb used MiXCR to reprocess the PCR reads, holding one entry per CDR3 protein. The sample contains about 580,000 distinct CDR3 sequences, roughly 24% of which appear only once. Sequenced here: PBMCs, mostly from graft donor cells, sampled 360 days after TCRalphabeta/CD19-depleted stem cell transplant. All receptors come from a boy in the first two years of life who had a stem cell transplant for acute myeloid leukemia, so the T cells may come from the graft donor.

This clonotype was observed at least ten times. The genes are TRBV28 and TRBJ1-1; 7 bases agree with TRBD1. The CDR3 spans 16 residues. Germline CDR1 and CDR2: MDHEN and SYDVKM. J gave up 3 bases and V 3 bases, and 10 bases lay outside the gene matches. The CDR3 protein is CASSFKRGRGDTEAFF. The CDR3 DNA reads TGTGCCAGCAGTTTTAAGAGGGGGCGCGGGGACACTGAAGCTTTCTTT.

The CDR3 protein is CASSRTGFTSTDTQYF. CDR3 in DNA: TGTGCCAGCAGTCGAACAGGTTTCACTAGCACAGATACGCAGTATTTT. The chain joins TRBV28 to TRBJ2-3; possibly TRBD1 for D (5 bases). Germline V gene lookup returns CDR1 MDHEN and CDR2 SYDVKM. Trimming pared 5 bases from V and 0 bases from J, leaving 15 bases between. The length of the CDR3 is 16 residues.

The chain recombines TRBV7-6 with TRBJ2-1, with 7 bases identical to TRBD1. The CDR3 consists of 19 residues. The germline V gene has CDR1 SGHVS and CDR2 FNYEAQ. The junction had 16 bases not matched to a gene; V was cut back by 3 bases and J by 2 bases. The CDR3 nucleotides read TGTGCCAGCAGCTTTCAGACAGGGACGGAGAAGAGGACCTACAATGAGCAGTTCTTC. Its protein is CASSFQTGTEKRTYNEQFF.

The rearrangement uses TRBV20-1 and TRBJ2-2, with D perhaps assigned TRBD1 or TRBD2 (5 bases each). Germline V lookup: CDR1 DFQATT, CDR2 SNEGSKA (reference sequence). The CDR3 length is 13 residues. Trimming removed 3 bases from V and 7 bases from J, with 12 bases in between. CDR3: CSASPGRHGELFF. CDR3 sequence (DNA): TGCAGTGCTAGTCCGGGACGCCACGGGGAGCTGTTTTTT.

This chain uses TRBV7-9 with TRBJ2-7; D might be TRBD2 (5 bases). V was trimmed by 4 bases and J by 2 bases, leaving 12 bases between them. Germline CDR1 is SEHNR and CDR2 is FQNEAQ (reference sequence). The CDR3 has 14 residues. The CDR3 sequence: CASSSLGETYEQYF. The CDR3 coding sequence is TGTGCCAGCAGCTCACTCGGGGAAACCTACGAGCAGTACTTC. Full variable domain (rest looked up from reference TRBV7-9 and TRBJ2-7): DTGVSQNPRHKITKRGQNVTFRCDPISEHNRLYWYRQTLGQGPEFLTYFQNEAQLEKSRLLSDRFSAERPKGSFSTLEIQRTEQGDSAMYLCASSSLGETYEQYFGPGTRLTVT.

Many counts were recorded for this clonotype. This chain connects TRBV6-1 to TRBJ1-5, with D possibly TRBD1 on 5 matching bases. Germline lookup yields CDR1 MNHNS and CDR2 SASEGT. Trimming cost V 8 bases and J 3 bases, with 11 bases left between them. The CDR3 has 13 amino acids. The CDR3 is CASGRENNQPQHF. In nucleotides, the CDR3 is TGTGCCAGCGGCAGGGAGAACAATCAGCCCCAGCATTTT.

V gene TRBV3-1 combines with J gene TRBJ2-1; D not certain. The CDR3 covers 17 residues. Deletions cut 0 bases from V and 8 bases from J, with 20 bases between. Germline values: CDR1 LGHDT, CDR2 YNNKEL (reference sequence). DNA of the CDR3: TGTGCCAGCAGCCAAGATCCCGAAGTGGTAGACTGGGATGAGCAGTTCTTC. Its protein is CASSQDPEVVDWDEQFF.

V gene TRBV5-6 combines with J gene TRBJ2-2; a possible D gene is TRBD1 (5 bases). The CDR3 has 15 residues. V was cut by 0 bases and J by 4 bases, with 10 bases left in between. CDR1 is SGHDT and CDR2 is YYEEEE in the germline V gene. CDR3 sequence reads: CASSLAQGLTGELFF. The CDR3 DNA reads as TGTGCCAGCAGCTTGGCGCAGGGTCTCACCGGGGAGCTGTTTTTT.

This clonotype came up many times. This chain joins TRBV20-1 and TRBJ2-1; D uncertain. Trimming removed 2 bases from V and 1 base from J, with 12 bases in between. Germline V gives CDR1 DFQATT, CDR2 SNEGSKA (reference sequence). This CDR3 spans 15 amino acids. The CDR3 DNA follows: TGCAGTGCTAGAAACCCCACTGGATCCTACAATGAGCAGTTCTTC. Its protein is CSARNPTGSYNEQFF.

A remark on this clonotype: A much larger clone differs from this one at a single base, so this may be a read error. The rearrangement joins TRBV5-1 to TRBJ2-3; the D is unclear. The V gene's germline CDR1 is SGHRS and CDR2 YFSETQ. CDR3 length: 15 residues. The CDR3 bases are TGCGCCAGCATGACGCAAAGCACGGGCACAGATACGCATTATTTT. This sequence encodes CASMTQSTGTDTHYF.

In DNA form, the CDR3 reads TGTGCCAGCAACCCCGGGAGCTTTAACTATGGCTACACCTTC. Protein: CASNPGSFNYGYTF. The chain couples TRBV5-8 to TRBJ1-2; D not resolved. V lost 6 bases and J lost 1, with 13 bases in between. The CDR3 totals 14 residues. CDR1 and CDR2 from the germline V gene are SGHTS and YDEGEE.

The rearrangement links TRBV29-1 to TRBJ2-7; 8 bases are shared with TRBD1. V shed 7 bases, J shed 2 bases, and the junction held 10 bases outside the gene matches. CDR1 and CDR2 from the germline V gene are SQVTM and ANQGSEA. The CDR3 totals 14 residues. The DNA of the CDR3 is TGCAGCGCGGTAGGGACAGGAGACGCCTACGAGCAGTACTTC. Its protein is CSAVGTGDAYEQYF.

Turning to this clonotype: Being one base from a much bigger clone, this may be a read error. This chain joins TRBV29-1 and TRBJ2-1, with TRBD1 identical over 10 bases. The CDR3 loop spans 15 amino acids. Germline CDR1 reads SQVTM; CDR2 reads ANQGSEA. In nucleotides, the CDR3 is TGCAGCGCCAAATCTCGGACAGGGGGGGTCAATGAGCAGTGCTTC. Translated, it gives CSAKSRTGGVNEQCF.

The rearrangement uses TRBV29-1 and TRBJ2-5, with 12 bases aligning to TRBD2. V shed 7 bases, J shed 5 bases, and the junction held 8 bases outside the gene matches. Germline-derived CDR1 and CDR2 are SQVTM and ANQGSEA. This CDR3 region has 14 residues. CDR3 DNA sequence: TGCAGCGCCGAGCGGCTAGCGGGGGGGGAGACCCAGTACTTC. This sequence encodes CSAERLAGGETQYF.

This clonotype was counted only a few times. The chain recombines TRBV18 with TRBJ2-7, with 8 bases matching TRBD2. The length of the CDR3 is 15 residues. The germline V gene has CDR1 KGHSH and CDR2 LQKENI. V was clipped by 3 bases and J by 3 bases; unmatched bases: 7. CDR3 residues: CASSPSGGAIYEQYF. Here the CDR3 DNA reads TGTGCCAGCTCACCTTCGGGGGGGGCGATCTACGAGCAGTACTTC.

The V gene is TRBV6-1, the J gene TRBJ1-5; D possibly corresponds to TRBD1 (5 bases). Germline-derived CDR1 and CDR2 are MNHNS and SASEGT. The CDR3 totals 18 residues. The ends were cut back, 8 bases at V and 0 bases at J, with 23 bases in the middle. The CDR3 DNA is TGTGCCAGCGCCGGTCTGAGACAGCAATCTTATAGCAATCAGCCCCAGCATTTT. Protein: CASAGLRQQSYSNQPQHF.

This clonotype came up once. The chain has TRBV6-1 and TRBJ2-6; a weak D match, TRBD1 (6 bases). The CDR3 length is 16 residues. Germline CDR1 MNHNS, CDR2 SASEGT. Trimming took 7 bases from V and 0 from J, leaving 13 bases between them. The CDR3 loop reads CASTRDIASGANVLTF. In nucleotides, the CDR3 is TGTGCCAGCACCCGGGACATAGCCTCTGGGGCCAACGTCCTGACTTTC.

The chain joins TRBV10-3 to TRBJ1-1; possibly TRBD1 for D (5 bases). V was shortened by 3 bases and J by 3 bases, with 20 bases between the two germline ends. Germline CDR1 is ENHRY and CDR2 is SYGVKD. The CDR3 spans 17 residues. The DNA for the CDR3 is TGTGCCATCAGTGACCCCCTTAAGAGCCAGGGCCACACTGAAGCTTTCTTT. It is translated as CAISDPLKSQGHTEAFF.

In this sample, this clonotype turned up many times. The genes are TRBV4-1 and TRBJ2-3; 11 bases map to TRBD2. The CDR3 is made up of 19 amino acids. Germline values: CDR1 MGHRA, CDR2 YSYEKL. With V trimmed by 3 bases and J by 0 bases, 11 bases remained unmatched. The CDR3 DNA reads TGCGCCAGCAGCCACCGCACCCGACTAGCGGGGTCTAGCACAGATACGCAGTATTTT. This gives the protein CASSHRTRLAGSSTDTQYF.

This clonotype was detected a few times. The chain is built from TRBV4-2 and TRBJ2-1; D uncertain. Germline V gene sequence: CDR1 LGHNA, CDR2 YNFKEQ. Trimming took 0 bases from V and 9 from J, leaving 12 bases between them. The CDR3 covers 14 residues. CDR3 region: CASSQEIPHTEQFF. CDR3 DNA sequence: TGTGCCAGCAGCCAAGAGATACCCCACACTGAGCAGTTCTTC.

With respect to this clonotype: This may be a read error, as it is one base from a much larger clone. This chain connects TRBV28 to TRBJ1-3; D remains unclear. Per the germline V gene, CDR1 is MDHEN and CDR2 is SYDVKM. The CDR3 is made up of 12 amino acids. The CDR3 is CASSPGPSTVYF. The CDR3 DNA reads TGTGCCAGCAGCCCCGGACCCAGCACCGTATATTTT.

V and J are TRBV20-1 and TRBJ1-3, with D maybe TRBD1 (6 bases). CDR3 size: 17 residues. V lost 0 bases to trimming and J lost 4 bases, with 19 bases between them. Germline-derived CDR1 and CDR2 are DFQATT and SNEGSKA (reference sequence). The CDR3 reads CSARDGGRGEGGNTIYF. DNA for the CDR3: TGCAGTGCTAGAGATGGGGGCAGGGGAGAGGGCGGAAACACCATATATTTT.

A single count supports this clonotype. The chain recombines TRBV25-1 with TRBJ2-3, with D possibly being TRBD2 (5 bases). Germline loops: CDR1 MGHDK, CDR2 SYGVNS. The CDR3 covers 16 residues. Trimming took 10 bases from V and 0 from J, leaving 20 bases between them. The CDR3 here is CATRSNRGASTDTQYF. CDR3 sequence (DNA): TGTGCCACCAGGTCTAACCGGGGTGCTAGCACAGATACGCAGTATTTT. The full variable domain, in which reference TRBV25-1 and TRBJ2-3 provide the parts outside the CDR3, is EADIYQTPRYLVIGTGKKITLECSQTMGHDKMYWYQQDPGMELHLIHYSYGVNSTEKGDLSSESTVSRIRTEHFPLTLESARPSHTSQYLCATRSNRGASTDTQYFGPGTRLTVL.

This clonotype turned up a few times. The chain employs TRBV6-2 or TRBV6-3 and TRBJ2-1; no definite D call. The V gene's germline CDR1 is MNHEY and CDR2 SVGEGT. V lost 6 bases and J lost 0, with 12 bases in between. The CDR3 totals 15 residues. Written as DNA, the CDR3 is TGTGCCAGCAGACCCCCCAGTGCCTCCTACAATGAGCAGTTCTTC. Protein sequence: CASRPPSASYNEQFF.

The chain is built from TRBV20-1 and TRBJ2-7; D is perhaps TRBD1 or TRBD2 (5 bases each). From germline, CDR1 is DFQATT and CDR2 SNEGSKA (reference sequence). The CDR3 extends over 13 amino acids. Trimming took off 6 bases at V and 0 bases at J, with 12 bases between the two ends. This chain's CDR3 is CSAREGSSYEQYV. The CDR3 region has the DNA TGCAGTGCCCGCGAGGGGAGCTCCTACGAGCAGTACGTC.

This clonotype showed up many times. This chain links TRBV11-3 with TRBJ2-3; TRBD2 agrees at 11 bases. Looked up from germline, CDR1 is SGHNT and CDR2 is YENEEA. The CDR3 sequence is 15 residues long. With 5 bases clipped from V and 2 bases from J, the junction kept 3 bases outside the gene matches. The CDR3 DNA follows: TGTGCCAGCAGCGGGGGACTAGCGGTCACAGATACGCAGTATTTT. As protein: CASSGGLAVTDTQYF.

V and J are TRBV12-3 or TRBV12-4 and TRBJ1-1; D is unclear. The V gene lost 7 bases and the J gene lost 3 bases, with 12 bases spanning the gap. This CDR3 has 13 residues. In DNA form, the CDR3 reads TGTGCCAGCACACTTGCTAGGGACACTGAAGCTTTCTTT. Translating gives CASTLARDTEAFF.

This clonotype was counted at least ten times. The rearrangement links TRBV29-1 to TRBJ2-7, with 9 bases fitting TRBD1. Trimming removed 6 bases from V and 5 bases from J; junction bases left unmatched: 8. The germline V gene encodes CDR1 SQVTM and CDR2 ANQGSEA. The CDR3 consists of 13 residues. In DNA, the CDR3 is TGCAGCGTATTTGGGGACAGGGTCCACGAGCAGTACTTC. This gives the protein CSVFGDRVHEQYF.

This clonotype was counted only a few times. The chain uses TRBV20-1 and TRBJ2-7; the D gene could be TRBD1 or TRBD2 (6 bases each). CDR3 length: 15 residues. Trimming left V 2 bases short and J 3 bases short, with 17 bases between. Per germline, CDR1 DFQATT and CDR2 SNEGSKA (reference sequence). CDR3 DNA sequence: TGCAGTGCTAGATTCATCGGGGGCAGCGGCTACGAGCAGTACGTC. It yields the protein CSARFIGGSGYEQYV.